The clone carrying this T cell receptor beta chain was counted a few times. As yet, its antigen is unknown. The data belong to a study of T cell repertoires in cytomegalovirus infection. TCRdb re-analysed the reads in MiXCR, keeping a single row per CDR3 protein. The profile covers hundreds of thousands of distinct CDR3 sequences, with 35% to 40% appearing a single time and around 2.8% taken by the ten largest. Study-wide points: CMV-specific TCR beta clonotypes restricted by HLA-C were the ones dominating the ex vivo response.

The CDR3 runs to 14 residues. From germline, CDR1 is SQVTM and CDR2 ANQGSEA. V was shortened by 7 bases and J by 6 bases, with 18 bases between the two germline ends. The rearrangement joins TRBV29-1 to TRBJ2-2; D could derive from TRBD1 or TRBD2 (6 bases each). The sequencing input was PBMCs. This clonotype was obtained from a human donor in good health (CMV status not recorded). Some clones in this sample may be carry-over from other donors' samples. The CDR3 is CSGGKGGMAGELFF. In nucleotides, the CDR3 is TGCAGCGGAGGGAAAGGGGGGATGGCCGGGGAGCTGTTTTTT.